The 9 T cell receptor beta chains below were found in one sample sequenced in a study of breast tumors, draining lymph nodes, adjacent tissues. Axillary draining lymph nodes of breast cancer patients supplied the node samples. TCRdb ran MiXCR on the multiplex PCR reads and lists one entry per CDR3 protein. The repertoire has around 230,000 distinct CDR3 sequences, less than 35% of them found once; the top ten carry approximately 3.7%. Sequencing was carried out using axillary lymph node tissue. The source is a female donor with breast cancer. Some clones in this sample may be carry-over from other donors' samples.

This clonotype was counted at least ten times. The V gene is TRBV19, the J gene TRBJ1-2; the D gene is possibly TRBD1 (5 bases). The CDR3 is 13 amino acids. V was trimmed by 1 base and J by 8 bases, leaving 11 bases between them. Looked up from germline, CDR1 is LNHDA and CDR2 is SQIVND (reference sequence). The CDR3 spells CASSIASGDGYTF. CDR3 nucleotides: TGTGCCAGTAGTATAGCTTCCGGGGACGGCTACACCTTC.

This clonotype has only a few counts. The chain employs TRBV5-6 and TRBJ2-5; tentative D call: TRBD2 (6 bases). Germline CDR1 and CDR2: SGHDT and YYEEEE. V was clipped by 1 base and J by 3 bases, with 16 bases between them. The CDR3 extends over 16 amino acids. As DNA, the CDR3 is TGTGCCAGCAGCTTGAAGTTACTAGCAGGGAAAGAGACCCAGTACTTC. Amino acids: CASSLKLLAGKETQYF.

The gene calls are TRBV28 and TRBJ1-5; the match to TRBD1 covers 7 bases. Germline CDR1 and CDR2: MDHEN and SYDVKM. The length of the CDR3 is 14 residues. V gave up 5 bases and J gave up 6 bases; unmatched junction bases: 7. CDR3 amino acids: CASSQGGAGQPQHF. CDR3 DNA sequence: TGTGCCAGCAGTCAAGGGGGCGCGGGTCAGCCCCAGCATTTT.

The chain carries TRBV7-3 and TRBJ2-5, with 9 nucleotides matching TRBD1. The trim removed 5 bases at V and 5 bases at J, leaving 9 bases unmatched. Germline values: CDR1 SGHTA, CDR2 FQGTGA. CDR3 length: 15 residues. CDR3 sequence reads: CASSLGQGPGETQYF. CDR3 DNA sequence: TGTGCCAGCAGCCTGGGACAGGGTCCGGGGGAGACCCAGTACTTC.

This clonotype has just a few counts. V is TRBV5-5 and J is TRBJ1-4, with a tentative D call TRBD1 (6 bases). The CDR3 loop spans 15 amino acids. Trimming cost V 4 bases and J 2 bases, with 12 bases left between them. CDR1 SGHKS and CDR2 YYEKEE come from the germline V gene (reference sequence). Here the CDR3 reads CASSDQGRTNEKLFF. The CDR3 region has the DNA TGTGCCAGCAGCGACCAGGGGAGGACTAATGAAAAACTGTTTTTT.

The V and J genes are TRBV6-1 and TRBJ1-4, with 9 bases that match TRBD1. The CDR3 runs 10 residues. Germline CDR1 MNHNS, CDR2 SASEGT. With 8 bases clipped from V and 13 bases from J, the junction kept 2 bases outside the gene matches. Here the CDR3 DNA reads TGTGCCAGCGGGGGACAGGGACTGTTTTTT. Its protein product is CASGGQGLFF.

V is TRBV25-1 and J is TRBJ1-2; 7 bases are shared with TRBD1. The trim removed 4 bases at V and 4 bases at J, leaving 6 bases unmatched. Per germline, CDR1 MGHDK and CDR2 SYGVNS. This CDR3 comprises 14 residues. The CDR3: CASSGPTGTYGYTF. The DNA for the CDR3 is TGTGCCAGCAGTGGACCGACAGGGACCTATGGCTACACCTTC.

This chain uses TRBV2 with TRBJ1-4; 10 nucleotides align to TRBD1. Germline trimming cut 3 bases from V and 5 bases from J; bases unmatched to any gene: 6. The CDR3 has 16 residues. Germline V gene lookup returns CDR1 SNHLY and CDR2 FYNNEI. The CDR3 here is CASSDRQGAGNEKLFF. In nucleotides, the CDR3 is TGTGCCAGCAGTGACCGACAGGGGGCAGGCAATGAAAAACTGTTTTTT.

In the case of this clonotype: Being one base from a much bigger clone, this may be a read error. The chain couples TRBV11-1 to TRBJ1-6; D is possibly TRBD1 (6 bases). CDR1 and CDR2 from the germline V gene are SGHAT and FQDESV (reference sequence). The V end was cut by 5 bases, the J end by 2 bases, with 13 bases between. The CDR3 consists of 16 residues. This CDR3 reads CASSHGGGAYNSPLHF. CDR3 nucleotides: TGTGCCAGCAGCCACGGGGGCGGAGCCTATAATTCACCCCTCCACTTT.